This T cell receptor (beta chain) was sequenced during a study of response to subunit inactivated influenza vaccine. Study results and caveats: T cells newly recruited by each seasonal influenza vaccination are few, the authors suggested.

On this clonotype: Its antigen remains unknown.

The V gene end was trimmed by 4 bases and the J gene end by 6 bases; junction bases not matched to a gene: 18. Per the germline V gene, CDR1 is SGDLS and CDR2 is YYNGEE. The CDR3 loop spans 18 amino acids. MiXCR, applied by TCRdb to the RT-PCR reads, yields one record per CDR3 protein. The table lists roughly 650,000 distinct CDR3 sequences, 12% to 15% of them singletons. This specimen consisted of PBMCs from blood, obtained less than 15 days before vaccination. The TCR sequence derives from a man between 45 and 60 years old who received an inactivated influenza vaccine. The chain employs TRBV9 and TRBJ2-3, with 9 bases that match TRBD2. CDR3 in amino acids: CASSRRGDSGRALDTQYF. The CDR3 coding sequence is TGTGCCAGCAGCAGAAGGGGGGATAGCGGGAGAGCTTTGGATACGCAGTATTTT.